This T cell receptor beta chain was identified in a study of blood T cells in healthy people across ages (dated by TCRdb to between 2014 and 2017). Context from the whole study: In model experiments, roughly one uniquely barcoded TCR beta cDNA molecule per two T cells was captured by template switching. The donors were divided into four age groups: young (average around 15 years), middle-aged (approximately 39), aged (around 59) and long-lived (around 87). Two additional independent replicas of 1 million unique cDNA reads from the same blood draw were analyzed for two donors (one aged 18 to 29 and one aged 80 or older). Donors of different ages were randomly distributed across sequencing lanes to avoid experimental bias. Age-related changes in TCR beta repertoire diversity were measured in the study by deep sequencing normalized with unique cDNA molecular identifiers.

Systemically healthy Caucasian individuals from Russia, approximately 39 in total and aged about 6 to 100 years, were included as donors. Each donor gave around 9 milliliters of peripheral blood, collected into EDTA-treated Vacutainer tubes. Ficoll-Paque density-gradient centrifugation was used to isolate PBMCs, with at least 6.5 million per sample. Total RNA was extracted from PBMCs with Trizol reagent, with at least 6 micrograms obtained per sample. The percentages of naive CD45RAhigh/CD27high T cells were determined by flow cytometry on a PBMC aliquot from every donor. Receptor libraries were prepared by 5' RACE. Sequencing relied on an Illumina HiSeq 2500. The second PCR ran for roughly 6 to 11 cycles and used a J-beta primer mix along with a sample-barcoded 5' primer. A template-switch 5' adaptor carrying 12 random nucleotides introduced a unique molecular identifier onto each TCR beta cDNA molecule. At least 2.5 million CDR3-containing paired-end reads were obtained from each sample. All of the RNA was converted into first-strand cDNA using the Mint cDNA synthesis kit, with a TRBC-specific oligonucleotide serving as the primer. All cDNA was treated with uracil-DNA glycosylase and then went through a first 18-cycle PCR with the universal primers M1SS and BC2_uni_R. The original pipeline was this. Normalization of each sample was performed by random selection of 1 million high-quality reads, each carrying a distinct molecular identifier. Instead of being binned into consensus sequences, reads with shared molecular identifiers were discarded. MiTCR, set to a Q25 quality threshold and the strictest error-elimination algorithm, was used for CDR3 identification, clonotype clustering and error correction. A nonparametric unseen species model with Euler transformation was used to estimate a lower bound on total TCR beta diversity. The public reads were quality trimmed at Q25 with fastp and then assembled into clones with MiXCR by TCRdb, keeping productive beta chains. Under each unique CDR3 protein, matching rows form one entry showing the most common genes and DNA. TCRdb's processing, not the study's, gives the V and J calls here. The sample data list 710,000 or so distinct CDR3 sequences, and about 32% of these were observed just once. The ten largest clones add up to roughly 14% of the sample.

Findings and caveats that apply to the study as a whole: Compared with the aged group, the long-lived group had more naive CD4+ T cells, fewer expanded clones and increased TCR diversity, a pattern suggesting age selection. Since profiling was done on bulk unsorted PBMCs, naive and antigen-experienced compartments could not be conclusively compared. As age increased, observed TCR beta diversity per million T cells dropped in a roughly linear way, and a significant reduction was already evident by age 40. Estimates of total diversity based on one million sequenced T cells were considered lower bounds and underestimates. Observed TCR beta diversity correlated strongly with the percentage of naive T cells measured by flow cytometry. Because donor CMV infection status was unknown, age-related changes in expanded clonotypes were potentially confounded.

Ten or more counts support this clonotype. Which antigen it targets is not known. Base qualities were left out, and no much larger clone turns up one base away. Germline trimming: 3 bases from V, 7 bases from J; junction bases outside gene matches: 10. CDR3 length: 15 amino acids, cysteine to phenylalanine. This entry keeps only the CDR3 DNA: 45 bases, framed from base 1. In the germline V gene (reference sequence), CDR1 corresponds to LGHDT and CDR2 to YNNKEL. The origin of this receptor is a woman of 80 years or more in good health. Donor details come from another sample of the same person, matched by shared clones. The sample comprised blood. The sequence joins TRBV3-1 to TRBJ2-7, and TRBD1 matches 9 of the central bases. The DNA reads as follows: TGTGCCAGCAGCCATCCGGGACAGGGCGTCCGTGAGCAGTACTTC. Protein translation: CASSHPGQGVREQYF.